This paragraph reports one T cell receptor (beta chain). What it binds is not known. The data were obtained in a study of monozygotic twins with inflammatory bowel disease. Study-level results: Diversity of TCRbeta measured by inverse Simpson was lower in IBD patients than in healthy co-twins. People with IBD had fewer clonotypes in common with others than healthy twins did, especially with disease activity.

The CDR3 length is 15 residues. CDR1 is LNHDA, CDR2 SQIVND, per germline (reference sequence). TCRdb reprocessed the 5' RACE reads and stores each CDR3 protein as one record, lacking DNA. This table lists approximately 400,000 distinct CDR3 sequences. The clonotype comes from a human donor with ulcerative colitis or Crohn's disease, or a healthy co-twin of an affected twin (not recorded which). The gene calls are TRBV19 and TRBJ2-1; TCRdb gives TRBD2 as the D gene, but with no DNA this cannot be confirmed. Input material: blood. The CDR3 here is CASSISGSGYNEQFF. Full variable domain (missing parts from reference TRBV19 and TRBJ2-1): DGGITQSPKYLFRKEGQNVTLSCEQNLNHDAMYWYRQDPGQGLRLIYYSQIVNDFQKGDIAEGYSVSREKKESFPLTVTSAQKNPTAFYLCASSISGSGYNEQFFGPGTRLTVL.